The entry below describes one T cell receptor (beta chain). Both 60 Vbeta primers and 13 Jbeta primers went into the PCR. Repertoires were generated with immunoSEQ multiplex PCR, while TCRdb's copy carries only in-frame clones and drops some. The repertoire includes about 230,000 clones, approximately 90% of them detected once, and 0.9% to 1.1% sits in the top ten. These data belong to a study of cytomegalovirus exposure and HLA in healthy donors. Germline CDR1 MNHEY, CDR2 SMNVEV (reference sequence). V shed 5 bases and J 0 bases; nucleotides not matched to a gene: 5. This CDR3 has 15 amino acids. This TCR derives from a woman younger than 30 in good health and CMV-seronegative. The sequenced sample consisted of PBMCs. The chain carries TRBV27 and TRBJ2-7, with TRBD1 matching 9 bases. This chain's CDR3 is CASSQTGGSSYEQYF. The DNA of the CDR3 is TGTGCCAGCAGTCAGACAGGGGGAAGCTCCTACGAGCAGTACTTC.